This note documents a single T cell receptor (beta chain) sequence. Its matching antigen is unknown. As to time point: newly diagnosed GD, antithyroid drugs for less than 3 months. TCR sequences were obtained from RNA taken from PBMCs. This entry is derived from a study of regulatory T cells in long-lasting Graves disease. Germline CDR1 reads MGHRA; CDR2 reads YSYEKL. V lost 4 bases, J lost 1 base, and 17 bases lay in between. The CDR3 is made up of 17 amino acids. Study-level points and caveats: Patients with persistent disease showed a bias toward TRBV28, TRBJ1-2 and TRBJ2-5.

The authors built TCR beta libraries using iRepertoire HTBI primers and Arm-PCR of CDR3 regions. TCRdb processed the multiplex PCR reads anew with MiXCR; each CDR3 protein has one entry. Among more than 300,000 distinct CDR3 sequences listed, around 15% were seen once. This chain connects TRBV4-1 to TRBJ1-5; tentatively, D is TRBD1 (6 bases). The specimen was peripheral blood mononuclear cells (PBMCs), collected at new diagnosis, from a patient treated with antithyroid drugs. The sequence was obtained from a female donor with Graves disease. The CDR3: CASSPSPGGGSNQPQHF. The DNA of the CDR3 is TGCGCCAGCAGCCCCTCGCCGGGGGGCGGGAGCAATCAGCCCCAGCATTTT.